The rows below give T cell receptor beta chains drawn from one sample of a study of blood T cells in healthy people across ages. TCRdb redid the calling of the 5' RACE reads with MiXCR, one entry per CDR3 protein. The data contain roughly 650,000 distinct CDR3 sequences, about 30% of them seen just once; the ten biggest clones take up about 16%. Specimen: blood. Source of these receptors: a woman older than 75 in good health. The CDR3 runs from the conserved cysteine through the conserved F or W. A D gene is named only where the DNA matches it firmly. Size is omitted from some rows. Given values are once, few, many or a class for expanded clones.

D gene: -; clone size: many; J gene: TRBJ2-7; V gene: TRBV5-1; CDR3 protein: CASSSGQPSYEQYF; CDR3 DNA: TGCGCCAGCAGCTCTGGACAGCCCTCCTACGAGCAGTACTTC
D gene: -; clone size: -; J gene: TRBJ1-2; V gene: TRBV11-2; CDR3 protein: CASSKRQYGYTF; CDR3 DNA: TGTGCCAGCAGCAAACGACAGTATGGCTACACCTTC
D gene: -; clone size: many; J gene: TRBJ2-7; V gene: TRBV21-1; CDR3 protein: CASSNETSGRSYEQYF; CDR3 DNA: TGTGCCAGCAGCAATGAGACTAGCGGGCGCTCCTACGAGCAGTACTTC
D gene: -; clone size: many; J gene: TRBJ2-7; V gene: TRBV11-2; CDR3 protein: CASSLAGSRYEQYF; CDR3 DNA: TGTGCCAGCAGCTTAGCAGGGTCTCGCTACGAGCAGTACTTC
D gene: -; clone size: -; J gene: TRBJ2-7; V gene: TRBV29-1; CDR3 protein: CSVEDGSTYEQYF; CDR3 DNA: TGCAGCGTTGAAGATGGCAGTACCTACGAGCAGTACTTC
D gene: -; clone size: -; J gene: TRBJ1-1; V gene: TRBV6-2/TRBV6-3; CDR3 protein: CASFPNGRNTAAFF; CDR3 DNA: TGTGCCAGCTTCCCGAACGGGCGTAACACTGCAGCTTTCTTT
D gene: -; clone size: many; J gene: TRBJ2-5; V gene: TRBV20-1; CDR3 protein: CSARGLETQYF; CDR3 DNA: TGCAGTGCTAGAGGGCTGGAGACCCAGTACTTC
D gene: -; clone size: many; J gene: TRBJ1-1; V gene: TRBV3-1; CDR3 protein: CASSQERGRRNTEAFF; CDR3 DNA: TGTGCCAGCAGCCAAGAACGGGGGCGGAGGAACACTGAAGCTTTCTTT
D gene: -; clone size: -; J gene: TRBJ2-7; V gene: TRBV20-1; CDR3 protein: CSARESAMVQQYF; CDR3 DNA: TGCAGTGCTAGAGAGTCGGCTATGGTTCAGCAGTACTTC
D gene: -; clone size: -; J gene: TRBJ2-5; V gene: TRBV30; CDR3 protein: CVWSVQGREQYF; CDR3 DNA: TGTGTCTGGAGTGTACAGGGGCGGGAGCAGTACTTC
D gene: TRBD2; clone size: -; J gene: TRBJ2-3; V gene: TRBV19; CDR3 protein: CASSPWGLAEHTDTQYF; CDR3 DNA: TGTGCCAGTAGCCCCTGGGGACTAGCGGAGCACACAGATACGCAGTATTTT
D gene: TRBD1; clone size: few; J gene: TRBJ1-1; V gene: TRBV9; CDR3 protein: CASSVEGASTEAFF; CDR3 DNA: TGTGCCAGCAGCGTTGAGGGGGCGAGCACTGAAGCTTTCTTT
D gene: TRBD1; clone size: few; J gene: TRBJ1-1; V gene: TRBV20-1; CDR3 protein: CSAEQPGQAGTEAFF; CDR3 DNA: TGCAGTGCCGAACAACCGGGACAGGCGGGGACTGAAGCTTTCTTT
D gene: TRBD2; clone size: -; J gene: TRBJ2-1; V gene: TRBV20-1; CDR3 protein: CSARLASGDYNEQFF; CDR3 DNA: TGCAGTGCTAGGTTGGCTAGCGGGGACTACAATGAGCAGTTCTTC
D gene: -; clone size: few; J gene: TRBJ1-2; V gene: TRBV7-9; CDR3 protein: CASSPEGIGIGYTF; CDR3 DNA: TGTGCCAGCAGCCCGGAGGGGATCGGAATTGGCTACACCTTC
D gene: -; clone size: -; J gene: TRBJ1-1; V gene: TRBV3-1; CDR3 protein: CASSQAAVNTEAFF; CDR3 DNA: TGTGCCAGCAGCCAAGCGGCGGTAAACACTGAAGCTTTCTTT